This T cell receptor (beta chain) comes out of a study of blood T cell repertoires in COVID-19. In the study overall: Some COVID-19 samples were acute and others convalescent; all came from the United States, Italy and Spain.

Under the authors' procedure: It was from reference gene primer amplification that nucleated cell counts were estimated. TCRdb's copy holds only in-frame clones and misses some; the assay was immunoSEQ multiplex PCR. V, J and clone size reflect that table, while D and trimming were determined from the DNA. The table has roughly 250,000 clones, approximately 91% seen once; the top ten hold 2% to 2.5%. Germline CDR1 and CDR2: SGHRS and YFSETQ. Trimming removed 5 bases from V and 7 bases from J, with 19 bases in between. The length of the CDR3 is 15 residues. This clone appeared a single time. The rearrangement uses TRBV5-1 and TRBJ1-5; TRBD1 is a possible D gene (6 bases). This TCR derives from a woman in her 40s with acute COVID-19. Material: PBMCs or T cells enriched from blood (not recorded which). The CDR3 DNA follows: TGCGCCAGCAGGTACGACACAGGGAACGGGCAGCCCCAGCATTTT. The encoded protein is CASRYDTGNGQPQHF.